These 2 T cell receptor beta chains were sequenced from one sample in a study of blood T cell repertoires in COVID-19. Only in-frame clones appear in the TCRdb table, and some are missing; sequencing was by immunoSEQ multiplex PCR. The sample comprises approximately 310,000 clones, approximately 85% of which are singletons, and under 2.5% rests with the top ten. The sample was PBMCs or T cells enriched from blood (not recorded which). These receptor sequences come from a man younger than 45 who had recovered from COVID-19.

The chain recombines TRBV29-1 with TRBJ2-6; TRBD2 is a possible D gene (6 bases). Germline V gene sequence: CDR1 SQVTM, CDR2 ANQGSEA. CDR3 length equals 14 residues. V was cut by 3 bases and J by 1 base, with 7 bases left in between. DNA for the CDR3: TGCAGCGTTGAGGGAGGTTCTGGGGCCAACGTCCTGACTTTC. Translating it yields CSVEGGSGANVLTF.

The chain is built from TRBV3-1 (or the pseudogene TRBV3-2) and TRBJ2-7; possibly TRBD2 for D (5 bases). The germline gives CDR1 LGHDT, CDR2 YNNKEL (reference sequence). The length of the CDR3 is 17 residues. Trimming cost V 0 bases and J 1 base, with 16 bases left between them. CDR3: CASSQDFGGSESYEQYF. In DNA form, the CDR3 reads TGTGCCAGCAGCCAAGATTTCGGCGGGTCCGAATCCTACGAGCAGTACTTC.